The sequence of this T cell receptor beta chain was determined in a study of T cells generated in artificial thymic organoids (dated by TCRdb to 2017 to 2019). Looking at the study overall: In some experiments, thymic T cells were further FACS-purified to deplete CD4 immature single positive or double positive precursors. The study compared the TCR alpha and beta CDR3 repertoires of CD8 single positive T cells derived from in vitro artificial thymic organoids against those of naive CD8 T cells from thymus and peripheral blood. Displayed repertoire sequencing data were described as representative of three independent experiments.

V and J lose 6 bases and 4 bases, and a span of 22 bases separates them. From the germline V gene, CDR1 is KGHSH and CDR2 is LQKENI. The CDR3 starts with the cysteine, ends with the phenylalanine, and has 17 residues. The read is trimmed to its CDR3 DNA, 51 bases read in frame from base 1. General study outcomes and caveats: Physiological TCR clonotype diversity, comparable to that of thymic and blood naive CD8 T cells, was observed in organoid-derived CD8 single positive T cells.

Turning to this clonotype: It lacks a known antigen. One base away there is no much larger clone; base qualities are not given.

Separate semi-nested PCR amplifications were run for the TCRalpha and TCRbeta libraries, using Advantage 2 and reverse primers located in the TRAC or TRBC constant regions. The amount of total RNA used for first-strand cDNA synthesis ranged from 3.5 to 500 ng. The TCR cDNA libraries were generated by 5'-RACE using the SMARTer PCR cDNA Synthesis kit, with a poly-dT primer driving first-strand synthesis. Each semi-nested reverse primer in the constant region carried a 5-nucleotide sample-specific barcode, and the resulting products were cleaned up with the Zymo DNA Clean and Concentrator-5 kit. Up to ten barcoded samples were pooled, ligated to Illumina adaptors and sequenced as 2 x 150 bp paired-end reads on an Illumina MiSeq. The original pipeline was this. After demultiplexing, reads were aligned using BLAT against a custom library built from IMGT containing every combination of human TRAV, TRAJ, TRBV, TRBD and TRBJ. The best BLAT hits were picked using pslCDnaFilter (-maxAligns=1, -ignoreIntrons), and custom Perl scripts were used to calculate clonotype frequencies. Clones were called with MiXCR by TCRdb after fastp trimmed the public reads at Q25, and only in-frame beta chains were retained. Duplicate CDR3 protein sequences are folded into a single record with the most common DNA and genes. TCRdb's processing, not the study's, gives the V and J calls here. This sample is represented by thousands of distinct CDR3 sequences; around 17% of them were singletons. The top ten hold 1.4% of the sample.

Primary CD8+ T cells were enriched by magnetic beads using the Miltenyi CD8+ T cell Isolation Kit. Before RNA extraction, CD3+TCRalphabeta+CD8 single positive T cells from organoids and thymus were sorted by FACS. For each sample, the RNeasy Micro kit was used to purify total RNA from approximately 40,000 to 200,000 sorted cells, and RNA quality was checked on an Agilent RNA 6000 Nano chip. To release thymocytes, the researchers dissected thymic fragments, broke them apart by pipetting, and passed the material through a 70 um strainer. The chain is assembled from TRBV18 and TRBJ1-5, with no D gene named confidently. The sequencing input was naive CD8+ T cells from the thymus. Taken with the paper, the label for cell subset or site translates to: CD3+TCRalphabeta+CD8SP T cells; for blood, CD45RO-CCR7+ naive CD8+ T cells. The clonotype was recovered from a human donor who gave cord blood stem cells for thymic organoid culture, a cardiac surgery patient who gave postnatal thymus, or a blood donor (not recorded which). The CDR3 reads as follows: CASSRTAEYLGNQPQHF. The DNA sequence is as follows: TGTGCCAGCTCTCGCACCGCAGAGTACCTGGGGAATCAGCCCCAGCATTTT.